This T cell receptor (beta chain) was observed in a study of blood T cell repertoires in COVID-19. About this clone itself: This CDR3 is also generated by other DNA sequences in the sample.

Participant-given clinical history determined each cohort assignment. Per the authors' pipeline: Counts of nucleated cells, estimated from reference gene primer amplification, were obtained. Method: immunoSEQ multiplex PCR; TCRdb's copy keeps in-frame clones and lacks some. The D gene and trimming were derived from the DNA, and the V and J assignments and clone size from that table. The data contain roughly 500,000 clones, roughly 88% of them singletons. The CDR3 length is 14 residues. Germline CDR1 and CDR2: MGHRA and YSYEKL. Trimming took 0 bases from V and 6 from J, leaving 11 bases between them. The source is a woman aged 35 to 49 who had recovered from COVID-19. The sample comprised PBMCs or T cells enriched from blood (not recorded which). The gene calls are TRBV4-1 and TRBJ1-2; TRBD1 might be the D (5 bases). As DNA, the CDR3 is TGCGCCAGCAGCCAAGATTGGCAGGGCAATGGCTACACCTTC. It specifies CASSQDWQGNGYTF.